A selection of T cell receptor beta chains follows, all from one sample in a study of blood T cell repertoires in COVID-19. Repertoires were generated with immunoSEQ multiplex PCR, while TCRdb's copy carries only in-frame clones and drops some. The sample gives 120,000 to 150,000 clones, around four fifths of which show up once; 3% to 3.5% is in the top ten. Sequenced material: PBMCs or T cells enriched from blood (not recorded which). All receptors come from a woman aged 45-60 years with acute COVID-19. The CDR3 runs from the conserved cysteine through the conserved F or W. Fields, in order: clone size, D gene, V gene, J gene, CDR3 DNA, CDR3 protein. D genes are given only for firm matches. Clone size, where shown, is once, few, many, or a class for clones that have expanded.

>.|.|TRBV10-2|TRBJ2-7
TGCGCCAGCAGTGACCTTTACGAGCAGTACTTC
CASSDLYEQYF
>once|.|TRBV21-1|TRBJ2-7
TGTGCCAGCAGCAAAGGTCCCAGGGGGCGGAACGAGCAGTACTTC
CASSKGPRGRNEQYF
>.|TRBD1|TRBV14|TRBJ2-3
TGTGCCAGCAGCCAAGATCTTCGGCAGGGGGGCACAGATACGCAGTATTTT
CASSQDLRQGGTDTQYF
>.|.|TRBV11-3|TRBJ2-7
TGTGCCAGCAGCTTAGAACGCAGCGACGAGCAGTACTTC
CASSLERSDEQYF
>.|.|TRBV28|TRBJ1-1
TGTGCCAGCAGTCCCCCCGGGTCCCTGAACACTGAAGCTTTCTTT
CASSPPGSLNTEAFF
>.|TRBD1|TRBV28|TRBJ2-2
TGTGCCAGCAGTTTATTGGGACAGGGGTCCGGCACCGGGGAGCTGTTTTTT
CASSLLGQGSGTGELFF
>.|TRBD1|TRBV6-5|TRBJ1-2
TGTGCCAGCAGTTACGGGACGGACAGGGAGGTTTATGGCTACACCTTC
CASSYGTDREVYGYTF
>.|.|TRBV12-3/TRBV12-4|TRBJ2-5
TGTGCCAGCAGTTTGAGTAGCGAAGAGACCCAGTACTTC
CASSLSSEETQYF
>.|TRBD1|TRBV19|TRBJ1-1
TGTGCCAGTAGTCCCACAGGGGTCGCCTATTGGACTGAAGCTTTCTTT
CASSPTGVAYWTEAFF
>.|TRBD1|TRBV9|TRBJ2-1
TGTGCCAGCAGCGGACCGGGACAGGGAAACAATGAGCAGTTCTTC
CASSGPGQGNNEQFF
>once|TRBD1|TRBV7-2|TRBJ2-1
TGTGCCAGCAGTCAGGACAGGGGTCTAATTTACAATGAGCAGTTCTTC
CASSQDRGLIYNEQFF
>.|TRBD2|TRBV7-2|TRBJ2-1
TGTGCCAGCAGCCCCTCCTTAGCGGGAGCCTACAATGAGCAGTTCTTC
CASSPSLAGAYNEQFF
>.|.|TRBV3-1/TRBV3-2|TRBJ1-5
TGTGCCTGTGGGAAGAGCGGCCAGCCCCAGCATTTT
CACGKSGQPQHF
>.|.|TRBV13|TRBJ2-1
TGTGCCAGCAGCTTATTATGGAGGAGAGGCGACAATGAGCAGTTCTTC
CASSLLWRRGDNEQFF
>once|.|TRBV7-9|TRBJ2-4
TGTGCCAGCAGCTTAGTAATCGGAGCCAAAAACATTCAGTACTTC
CASSLVIGAKNIQYF
>.|.|TRBV7-2|TRBJ2-7
TGTGCCAGCAGCTTAGACCTTCGGACTGCCGACTACGAGCAGTACTTC
CASSLDLRTADYEQYF
>.|TRBD2|TRBV24-1|TRBJ2-7
TGTGCCACCAGTGAGACTAGCGGGATGAGGGAGCAGTACTTC
CATSETSGMREQYF
>.|.|TRBV30|TRBJ2-6
TGTGCCTGGACGCAGGGGACCGGGGCCAACGTCCTGACTTTC
CAWTQGTGANVLTF
>.|.|TRBV24-1|TRBJ2-7
TGTGCCACCAGTGATCCCCGCGACGAGCAGTACTTC
CATSDPRDEQYF
>.|TRBD1|TRBV9|TRBJ1-6
TGTGCCAGCAGCGCTCACCAAGCCGGGACAGGGGTCAATTCACCCCTCCACTTT
CASSAHQAGTGVNSPLHF
>medium-sized|.|TRBV19|TRBJ2-7
TGTGCCAGTAGTATGCACAGATACTACGAGCAGTACTTC
CASSMHRYYEQYF
>.|TRBD2|TRBV5-6|TRBJ2-1
TGTGCCAGCAGCCCCCTTTGGCGGGGGTCTTACAATGAGCAGTTCTTC
CASSPLWRGSYNEQFF
>once|.|TRBV7-6|TRBJ1-1
TGTGCCAGCAGCCCAGCCCCCCCCGGGGGCACTGAAGCTTTCTTT
CASSPAPPGGTEAFF
>.|.|TRBV9|TRBJ2-1
TGTGCCAGCAGCGTAGTGTCCGGCGATAGCAGACCGTCCTACAATGAGCAGTTCTTC
CASSVVSGDSRPSYNEQFF
>.|TRBD1|TRBV7-9|TRBJ1-1
TGTGCCAGCAGCTCTACTACAGGGGGCACTGAAGCTTTCTTT
CASSSTTGGTEAFF
>.|.|TRBV19|TRBJ2-6
TGTGCCAGTAAGAAGGGGCGGGACTCTGGGGCCAACGTCCTGACTTTC
CASKKGRDSGANVLTF
>.|TRBD1|TRBV9|TRBJ2-7
TGTGCCAGCAGCGTAGGGACAGGGAAAGAGGGGTACGAGCAGTACTTC
CASSVGTGKEGYEQYF
>.|.|TRBV9|TRBJ2-1
TGTGCCAGCAGCGTATTTAGCGCCGACAATGAGCAGTTCTTC
CASSVFSADNEQFF
>few|TRBD1|TRBV18|TRBJ1-2
TGTGCCAGCTCACCGACAGGGAACTATGGCTACACCTTC
CASSPTGNYGYTF
>.|TRBD2|TRBV2|TRBJ2-7
TGTGCCAGCAGTGATAGACTAGCGGGATCCCACGAGCAGTACTTC
CASSDRLAGSHEQYF
>.|TRBD1|TRBV28|TRBJ1-2
TGTGCCAGTGCGACAGGGTCCTTTGGCTACACCTTC
CASATGSFGYTF
>.|.|TRBV7-8|TRBJ1-6
TGTGCCAGCAGCTCGGACAGAAGTGAGAGCTCCTATAATTCACCCCTCCACTTT
CASSSDRSESSYNSPLHF
>.|TRBD1|TRBV19|TRBJ1-1
TGTGCCAGTACCCTGATCGGGACAGGGCCGAACACTGAAGCTTTCTTT
CASTLIGTGPNTEAFF
>once|.|TRBV20-1|TRBJ2-1
TGCAGTGCTAGTTCGCGGCTCTACAATGAGCAGTTCTTC
CSASSRLYNEQFF
>.|TRBD1|TRBV24-1|TRBJ2-1
TGTGCCACCAGTGAGGGACAGGGTATCAGGAATGAGCAGTTCTTC
CATSEGQGIRNEQFF
>.|.|TRBV7-9|TRBJ2-2
TGTGCCAGCAGCAGGGGAGCGAACACCGGGGAGCTGTTTTTT
CASSRGANTGELFF
>.|.|TRBV9|TRBJ1-5
TGTGCCAGCAGCGCGACCCCGGGGGTCCAGCCCCAGCATTTT
CASSATPGVQPQHF
>.|TRBD1|TRBV27|TRBJ1-1
TGTGCCAGCAGGACACAGGGGACCTGGTATGAAGCTTTCTTT
CASRTQGTWYEAFF
>.|TRBD1|TRBV9|TRBJ1-1
TGTGCCAGCAGCGCTGGGACAGGGCGGGACACTGAAGCTTTCTTT
CASSAGTGRDTEAFF
>.|TRBD1|TRBV7-9|TRBJ1-1
TGTGCCAGCAGCTTTGGAACAGGGGCCCCGAACACTGAAGCTTTCTTT
CASSFGTGAPNTEAFF
>.|TRBD2|TRBV14|TRBJ2-1
TGTGCCAGCAGCCAAGATTTCAGCCGCCTACTAGCGGGAGACAATGAGCAGTTCTTC
CASSQDFSRLLAGDNEQFF
>.|TRBD1|TRBV29-1|TRBJ1-1
TGCAGCGTTGATGGACAGGGCGGGACTGAAGCTTTCTTT
CSVDGQGGTEAFF
>.|.|TRBV18|TRBJ2-2
TGTGCCAGCTCCCCCCTTAATCCGGGCACCGGGGAGCTGTTTTTT
CASSPLNPGTGELFF
>.|.|TRBV5-1|TRBJ2-5
TGCGCCAGCAGTATAGGTCATAGCAGTCAAGAGACCCAGTACTTC
CASSIGHSSQETQYF